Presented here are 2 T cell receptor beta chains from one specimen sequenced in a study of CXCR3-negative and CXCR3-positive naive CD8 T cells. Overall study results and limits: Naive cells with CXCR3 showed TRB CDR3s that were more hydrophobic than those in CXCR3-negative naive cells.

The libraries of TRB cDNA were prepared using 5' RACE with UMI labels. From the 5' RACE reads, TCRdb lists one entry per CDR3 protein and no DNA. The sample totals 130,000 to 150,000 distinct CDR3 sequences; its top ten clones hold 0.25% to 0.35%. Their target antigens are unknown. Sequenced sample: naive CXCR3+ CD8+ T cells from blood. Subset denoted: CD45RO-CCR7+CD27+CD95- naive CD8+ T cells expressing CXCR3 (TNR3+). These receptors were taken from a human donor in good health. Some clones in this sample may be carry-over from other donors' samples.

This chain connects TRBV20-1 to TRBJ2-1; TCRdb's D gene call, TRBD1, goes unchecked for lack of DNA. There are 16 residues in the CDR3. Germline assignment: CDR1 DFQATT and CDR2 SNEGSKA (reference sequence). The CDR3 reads CSARDALAGDYNEQFF.

The CDR3 loop is CSARDPDRVYYGYTF. The chain couples TRBV20-1 to TRBJ1-2; with no DNA, the TCRdb D assignment of TRBD1 cannot be verified. There are 15 residues in the CDR3. Germline V CDR1 and CDR2: DFQATT, SNEGSKA (reference sequence).